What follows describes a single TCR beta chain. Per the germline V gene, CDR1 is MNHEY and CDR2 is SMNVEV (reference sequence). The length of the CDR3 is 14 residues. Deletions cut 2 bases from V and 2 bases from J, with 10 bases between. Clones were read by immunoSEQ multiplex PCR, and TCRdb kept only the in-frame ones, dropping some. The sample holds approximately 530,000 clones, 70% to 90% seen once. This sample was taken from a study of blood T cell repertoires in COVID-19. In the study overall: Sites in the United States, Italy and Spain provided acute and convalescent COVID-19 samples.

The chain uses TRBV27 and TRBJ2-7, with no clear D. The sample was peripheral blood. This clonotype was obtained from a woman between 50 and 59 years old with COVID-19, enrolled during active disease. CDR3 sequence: CASSLLGSPYEQYF. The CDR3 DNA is TGTGCCAGCAGTTTACTGGGCTCTCCCTACGAGCAGTACTTC.